This TCR beta chain was profiled in a study of T-cell memory formation after mild COVID-19. Study as a whole: Largely donor-specific TCR clusters were found.

This clonotype was counted at least ten times. Its antigen remains unidentified. Regarding the study as a whole: SARS-CoV-2 specificity was not confirmed for second-wave clones peaking on day 37. CD4+ contracting clones were mainly CM and EM; CD8+ ones, EMRA.

TCRdb recomputed calls from the 5' RACE reads with MiXCR, one row per CDR3 protein. The sample includes some 280,000 distinct CDR3 sequences, 15% to 20% of them seen just once. Sequenced material: PBMCs or a T cell subset sorted from them (not recorded which). The TCR comes from a man aged 18 to 35 who had mild COVID-19 (a few samples of this study predate the infection). Cell type and time point are not known.

The CDR3 DNA reads TGTGCCAGCAGCCCCGGGACAGGGAAAGAGACCCAGTACTTC. Translated, it gives CASSPGTGKETQYF. This chain uses TRBV18 with TRBJ2-5; 9 nucleotides align to TRBD1. This CDR3 is built from 14 residues. Germline V gene sequence: CDR1 KGHSH, CDR2 LQKENI. With V trimmed by 8 bases and J by 3 bases, 7 bases remained unmatched.